This T cell receptor (beta chain) was profiled in a study of T cell responses to AZD1222 COVID-19 vaccine. Broader study findings: Baseline serology detected seropositivity in only six or seven AZD1222 recipients. Repertoires were sampled only after the peak T cell response. Spike-wide coverage was observed for vaccine-associated CD4 TCRs, with dominant responses at 160-218 and 743-854. Within unmutated variant regions lay the reported targets of nearly half of spike-specific TCRs.

This CDR3 has 17 residues. The V gene lost 4 bases and the J gene lost 0 bases, with 16 bases spanning the gap. Germline V lookup: CDR1 SGHNT, CDR2 YENEEA. Produced via immunoSEQ multiplex PCR; TCRdb's table is partial and in-frame only. The table shows about 150,000 clones, with roughly 87% occurring only once. A note on this clone: Its specificity is not known.

The sequencing here drew on peripheral blood, taken on day 0 of AZD1222 vaccination. The chain has TRBV11-3 and TRBJ2-1; either TRBD1 or TRBD2 may supply D (5 bases each). This clonotype was sampled from an adult in good health. The DNA of the CDR3 is TGTGCCAGCAGCTCCGGGGACCTCGCCAGCTCCTACAATGAGCAGTTCTTC. Translation: CASSSGDLASSYNEQFF.